This TCR beta chain emerged from a study of T cell changes during pregnancy in multiple sclerosis. The CDR3 loop spans 15 amino acids. Germline V gives CDR1 SGHTA, CDR2 FQGNSA. Trimming left V 5 bases short and J 1 base short, with 14 bases between. Repertoires were generated with immunoSEQ multiplex PCR, while TCRdb's copy carries only in-frame clones and drops some. This sample has tens of thousands of clones, with around 93% found just once. This chain links TRBV7-2 with TRBJ1-1; possible D gene TRBD1, 6 bases. The input for sequencing was peripheral blood, taken in the second trimester of pregnancy. This TCR was recovered from a female donor with multiple sclerosis, enrolled in a pregnancy study. CDR3 region: CASSGPGVGNTEAFF. CDR3 sequence (DNA): TGTGCCAGCAGCGGACCAGGGGTAGGGAACACTGAAGCTTTCTTT.